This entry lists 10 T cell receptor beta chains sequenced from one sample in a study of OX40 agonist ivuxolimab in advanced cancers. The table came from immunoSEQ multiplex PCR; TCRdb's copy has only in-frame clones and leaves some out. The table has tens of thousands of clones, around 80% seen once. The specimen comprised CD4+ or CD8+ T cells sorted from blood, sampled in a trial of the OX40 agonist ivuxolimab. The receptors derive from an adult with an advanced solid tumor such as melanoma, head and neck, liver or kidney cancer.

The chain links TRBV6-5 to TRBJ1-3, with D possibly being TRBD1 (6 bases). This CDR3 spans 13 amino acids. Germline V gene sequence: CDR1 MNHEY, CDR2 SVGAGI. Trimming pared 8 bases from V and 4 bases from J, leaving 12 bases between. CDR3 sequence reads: CASQGYLGNTIYF. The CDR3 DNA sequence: TGTGCCAGCCAGGGGTACTTAGGAAACACCATATATTTT.

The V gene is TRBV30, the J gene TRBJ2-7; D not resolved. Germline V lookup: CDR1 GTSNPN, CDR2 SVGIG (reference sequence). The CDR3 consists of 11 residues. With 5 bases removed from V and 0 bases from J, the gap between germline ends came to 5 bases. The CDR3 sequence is CAWGSSYEQYF. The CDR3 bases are TGTGCCTGGGGTTCCTCCTACGAGCAGTACTTC.

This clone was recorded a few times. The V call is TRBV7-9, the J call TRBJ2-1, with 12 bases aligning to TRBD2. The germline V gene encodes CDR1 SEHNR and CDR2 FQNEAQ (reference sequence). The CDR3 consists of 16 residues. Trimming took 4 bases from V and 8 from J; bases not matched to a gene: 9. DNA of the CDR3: TGTGCCAGCAGCTCACGACTAGCGGGAGCGGAGGATGAGCAGTTCTTC. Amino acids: CASSSRLAGAEDEQFF.

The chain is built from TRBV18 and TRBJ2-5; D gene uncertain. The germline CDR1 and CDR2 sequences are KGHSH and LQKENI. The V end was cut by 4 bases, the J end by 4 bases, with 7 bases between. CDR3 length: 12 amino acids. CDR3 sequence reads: CASSQGVETQYF. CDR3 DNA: TGTGCCAGCTCACAGGGCGTAGAGACCCAGTACTTC.

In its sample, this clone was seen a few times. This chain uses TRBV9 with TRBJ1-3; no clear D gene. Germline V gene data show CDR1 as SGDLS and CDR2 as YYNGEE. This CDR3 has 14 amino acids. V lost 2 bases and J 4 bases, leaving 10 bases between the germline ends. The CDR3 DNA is TGTGCCAGCAGCGTGAGCACTAGAGGAAACACCATATATTTT. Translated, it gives CASSVSTRGNTIYF.

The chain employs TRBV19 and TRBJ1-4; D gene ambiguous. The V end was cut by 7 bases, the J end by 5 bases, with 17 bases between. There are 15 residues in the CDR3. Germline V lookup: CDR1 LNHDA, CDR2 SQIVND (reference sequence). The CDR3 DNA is TGTGCCAGTAACAGCCTTGGGTACACGAATGAAAAACTGTTTTTT. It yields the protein CASNSLGYTNEKLFF.

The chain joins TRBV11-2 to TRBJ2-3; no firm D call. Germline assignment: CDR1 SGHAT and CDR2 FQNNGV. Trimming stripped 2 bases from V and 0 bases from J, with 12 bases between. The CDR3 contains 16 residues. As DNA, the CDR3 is TGTGCCAGCAGCTTAAGTCTTACCTCTAGCACAGATACGCAGTATTTT. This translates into CASSLSLTSSTDTQYF.

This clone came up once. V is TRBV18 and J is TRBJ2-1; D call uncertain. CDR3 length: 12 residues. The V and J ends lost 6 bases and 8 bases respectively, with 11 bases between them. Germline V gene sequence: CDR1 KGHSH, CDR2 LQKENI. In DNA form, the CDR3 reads TGTGCCAGCTCCCGCCGCTTGGATGAGCAGTTCTTC. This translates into CASSRRLDEQFF.

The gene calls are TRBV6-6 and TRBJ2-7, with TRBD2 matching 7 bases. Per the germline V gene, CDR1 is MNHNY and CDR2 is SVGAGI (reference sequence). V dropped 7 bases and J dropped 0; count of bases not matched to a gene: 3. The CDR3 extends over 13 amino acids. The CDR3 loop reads CASNRDYSYEQYF. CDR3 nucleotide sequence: TGTGCCAGCAACCGGGACTACTCCTACGAGCAGTACTTC.

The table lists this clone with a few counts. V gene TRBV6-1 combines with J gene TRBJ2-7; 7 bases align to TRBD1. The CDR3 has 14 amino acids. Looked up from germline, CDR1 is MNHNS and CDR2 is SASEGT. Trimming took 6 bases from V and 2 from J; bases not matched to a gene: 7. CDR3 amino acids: CASSAGTAPYEQYF. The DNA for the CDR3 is TGTGCCAGCAGCGCCGGGACAGCCCCCTACGAGCAGTACTTC.